This T cell receptor beta chain was sequenced in a study of human T cells and chemical hapten exposure. Study summary: Diphenylcyclopropenone was administered weekly to the scalp of patients throughout the roughly 22-week study. TCR yields differed between samples (mainly from small differences in pooled library volume).

This clonotype was seen ten or more times. TCRdb fed the RACE reads into MiXCR, producing one record per CDR3 protein. Here the sample spans 300,000 to 350,000 distinct CDR3 sequences, approximately 6.3% being singletons. Documented time point: patch test 1, 2 weeks after DPC sensitization. Treatment indicated: therapeutic diphenylcyclopropenone sensitization with weekly scalp DPC. Sample: whole blood, taken in connection with sensitization to the hapten diphenylcyclopropenone (DPC). The receptor's source is a woman between 18 and 29 years old with alopecia areata. Some clones in this sample may be carry-over from other donors' samples.

The CDR3 nucleotides read TGTGCCAGCCGCCCCCAACTGGCTAGGCTCACAGATACGCAGTATTTT. Protein: CASRPQLARLTDTQYF. This chain joins TRBV28 and TRBJ2-3; the D is unclear. With 8 bases removed from V and 2 bases from J, the gap between germline ends came to 20 bases. The length of the CDR3 is 16 residues. Germline V gene data show CDR1 as MDHEN and CDR2 as SYDVKM.